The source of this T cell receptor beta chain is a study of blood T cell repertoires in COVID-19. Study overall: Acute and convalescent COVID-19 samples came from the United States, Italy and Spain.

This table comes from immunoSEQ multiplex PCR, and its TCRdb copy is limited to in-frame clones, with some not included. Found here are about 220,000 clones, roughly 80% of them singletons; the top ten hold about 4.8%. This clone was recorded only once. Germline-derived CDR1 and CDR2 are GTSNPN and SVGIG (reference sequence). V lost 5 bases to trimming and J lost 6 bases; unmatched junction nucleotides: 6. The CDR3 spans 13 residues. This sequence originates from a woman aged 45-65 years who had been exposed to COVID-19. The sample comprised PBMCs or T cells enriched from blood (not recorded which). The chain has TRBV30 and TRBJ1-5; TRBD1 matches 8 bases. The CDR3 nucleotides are TGTGCCTGGGACCAGGGGGCCGGTCAGCCCCAGCATTTT. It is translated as CAWDQGAGQPQHF.